This section outlines one TCR beta chain sequence together with its context. Antigen: not known. In TCRdb, the reads were re-called with MiXCR into one record per CDR3 protein. There are about 500,000 distinct CDR3 sequences in the sample; around 30% occur only once, and 15% to 20% lies in the top ten. The data were taken from a study of T cell repertoires in cytomegalovirus infection. Overall study results and limits: Dominating the ex vivo response were HLA-C-restricted CMV-specific TCR beta clonotypes.

The CDR3 is 18 amino acids. The V and J ends lost 6 bases and 4 bases, in that order; junction bases with no gene match: 15. This TCR derives from a human donor in good health (CMV status not recorded). Some clones in this sample may be carry-over from other donors' samples. Material: cultured PBMCs, obtained from culture after CMV antigen stimulation. The J gene is TRBJ1-3, the V gene TRBV12-3 or TRBV12-4; 10 positions agree with TRBD1. The CDR3, as DNA: TGTGCCAGCAGCGACCACCCGGGACAGGGGACAAGCGGAAACACCATATATTTT. As protein: CASSDHPGQGTSGNTIYF.